This T cell receptor (beta chain) was sequenced for a study of blood T cell repertoires in COVID-19. Looking at the study overall: From the United States, Italy and Spain came samples of acute and convalescent COVID-19.

This CDR3 region has 16 residues. The V end lost 6 bases, the J end lost 5 bases, and 19 bases lay between the germline ends. Germline V gene lookup returns CDR1 MDHEN and CDR2 SYDVKM. In the source study's methods: Reference gene primer amplification yielded estimated nucleated cell counts. Produced via immunoSEQ multiplex PCR; TCRdb's table is partial and in-frame only. The V and J calls and clone size come from that table; D and trimming were worked out from the DNA. The sample holds under 500,000 clones, around 88% seen once. Sequenced sample: peripheral blood. The origin of this receptor is a woman in her 30s with acute or convalescent COVID-19. The V call is TRBV28, the J call TRBJ2-2; D perhaps matches TRBD2 (6 bases). CDR3: CASSTVFGAGTGELFF. CDR3 DNA sequence: TGTGCCAGCAGCACAGTGTTCGGGGCGGGGACCGGGGAGCTGTTTTTT.